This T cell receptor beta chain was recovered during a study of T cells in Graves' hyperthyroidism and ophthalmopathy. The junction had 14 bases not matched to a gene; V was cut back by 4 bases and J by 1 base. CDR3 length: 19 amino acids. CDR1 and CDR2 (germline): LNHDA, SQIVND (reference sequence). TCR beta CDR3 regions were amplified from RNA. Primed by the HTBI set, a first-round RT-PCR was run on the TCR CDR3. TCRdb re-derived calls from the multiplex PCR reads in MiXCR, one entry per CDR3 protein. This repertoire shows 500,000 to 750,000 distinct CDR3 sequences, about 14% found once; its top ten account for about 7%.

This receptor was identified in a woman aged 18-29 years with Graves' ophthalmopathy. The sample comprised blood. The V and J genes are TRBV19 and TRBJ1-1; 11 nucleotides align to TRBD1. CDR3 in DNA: TGTGCCAGTAGTAAACCCTCCTGGGACAGGGGGTCGAGGAACACTGAAGCTTTCTTT. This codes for CASSKPSWDRGSRNTEAFF. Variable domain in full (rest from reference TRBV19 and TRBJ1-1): DGGITQSPKYLFRKEGQNVTLSCEQNLNHDAMYWYRQDPGQGLRLIYYSQIVNDFQKGDIAEGYSVSREKKESFPLTVTSAQKNPTAFYLCASSKPSWDRGSRNTEAFFGQGTRLTVV.